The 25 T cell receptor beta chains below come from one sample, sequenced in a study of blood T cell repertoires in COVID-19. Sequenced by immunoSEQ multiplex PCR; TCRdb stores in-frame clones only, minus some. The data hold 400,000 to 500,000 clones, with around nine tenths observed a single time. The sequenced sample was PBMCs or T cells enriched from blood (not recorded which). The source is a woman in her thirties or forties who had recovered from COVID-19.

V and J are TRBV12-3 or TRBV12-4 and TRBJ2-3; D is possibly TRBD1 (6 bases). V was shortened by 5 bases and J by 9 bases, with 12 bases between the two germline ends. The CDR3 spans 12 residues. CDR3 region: CASSILTGTQYF. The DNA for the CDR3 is TGTGCCAGCAGTATCCTGACAGGCACGCAGTATTTT.

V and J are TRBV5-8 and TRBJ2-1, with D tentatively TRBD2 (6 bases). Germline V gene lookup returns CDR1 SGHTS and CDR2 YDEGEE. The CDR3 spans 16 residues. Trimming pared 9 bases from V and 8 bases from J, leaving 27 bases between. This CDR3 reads CATPRGGTKLLDEQFF. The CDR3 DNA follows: TGTGCCACCCCCCGGGGAGGAACCAAACTTCTCGATGAGCAGTTCTTC.

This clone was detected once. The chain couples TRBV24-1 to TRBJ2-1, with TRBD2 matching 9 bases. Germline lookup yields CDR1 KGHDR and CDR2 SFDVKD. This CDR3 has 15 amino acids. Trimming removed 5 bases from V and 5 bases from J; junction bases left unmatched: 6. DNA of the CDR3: TGTGCCACCAGTGCCGTAGCGGGAGCTAACAATGAGCAGTTCTTC. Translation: CATSAVAGANNEQFF.

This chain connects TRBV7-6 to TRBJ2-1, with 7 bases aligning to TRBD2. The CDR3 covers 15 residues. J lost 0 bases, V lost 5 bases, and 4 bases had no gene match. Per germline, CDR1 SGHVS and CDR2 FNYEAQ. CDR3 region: CASSKGLLSYNEQFF. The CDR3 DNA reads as TGTGCCAGCAGCAAGGGACTACTCTCCTACAATGAGCAGTTCTTC.

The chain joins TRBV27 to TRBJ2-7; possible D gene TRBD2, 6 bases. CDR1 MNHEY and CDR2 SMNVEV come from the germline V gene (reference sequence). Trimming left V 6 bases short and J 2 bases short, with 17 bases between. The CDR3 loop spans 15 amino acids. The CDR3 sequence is CASSTSTPGPYEQYF. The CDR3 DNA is TGTGCCAGCAGCACTAGCACCCCGGGTCCCTACGAGCAGTACTTC.

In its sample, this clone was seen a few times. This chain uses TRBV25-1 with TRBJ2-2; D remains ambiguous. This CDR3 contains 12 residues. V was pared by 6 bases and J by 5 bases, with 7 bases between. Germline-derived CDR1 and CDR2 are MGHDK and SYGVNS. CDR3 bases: TGTGCCAGCAGCCGGTATACCGGGGAGCTGTTTTTT. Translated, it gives CASSRYTGELFF. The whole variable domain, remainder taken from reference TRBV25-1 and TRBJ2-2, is EADIYQTPRYLVIGTGKKITLECSQTMGHDKMYWYQQDPGMELHLIHYSYGVNSTEKGDLSSESTVSRIRTEHFPLTLESARPSHTSQYLCASSRYTGELFFGEGSRLTVL.

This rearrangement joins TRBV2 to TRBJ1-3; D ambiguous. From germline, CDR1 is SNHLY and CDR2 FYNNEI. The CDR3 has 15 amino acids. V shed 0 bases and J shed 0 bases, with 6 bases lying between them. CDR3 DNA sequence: TGTGCCAGCAGTGAAGCGCGGCTCTCTGGAAACACCATATATTTT. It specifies CASSEARLSGNTIYF.

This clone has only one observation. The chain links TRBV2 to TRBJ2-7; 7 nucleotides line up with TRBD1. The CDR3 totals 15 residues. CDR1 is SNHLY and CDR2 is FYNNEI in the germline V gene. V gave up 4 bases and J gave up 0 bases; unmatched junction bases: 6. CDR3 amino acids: CASSGRQGSSYEQYF. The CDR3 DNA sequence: TGTGCCAGCAGTGGGCGACAGGGAAGCTCCTACGAGCAGTACTTC.

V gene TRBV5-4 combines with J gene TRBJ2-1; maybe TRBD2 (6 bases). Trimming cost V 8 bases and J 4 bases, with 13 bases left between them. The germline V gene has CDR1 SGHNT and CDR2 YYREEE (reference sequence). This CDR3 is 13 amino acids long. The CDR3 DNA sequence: TGTGCCAGTCGGGAGCTTGGTTACAATGAGCAGTTCTTC. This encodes CASRELGYNEQFF.

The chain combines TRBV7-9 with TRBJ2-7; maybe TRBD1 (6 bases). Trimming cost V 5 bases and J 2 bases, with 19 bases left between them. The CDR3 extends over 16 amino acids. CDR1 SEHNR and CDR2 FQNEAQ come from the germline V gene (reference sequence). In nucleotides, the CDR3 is TGTGCCAGCAGCCCCAAACGACAGGATGGGGCCTACGAGCAGTACTTC. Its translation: CASSPKRQDGAYEQYF.

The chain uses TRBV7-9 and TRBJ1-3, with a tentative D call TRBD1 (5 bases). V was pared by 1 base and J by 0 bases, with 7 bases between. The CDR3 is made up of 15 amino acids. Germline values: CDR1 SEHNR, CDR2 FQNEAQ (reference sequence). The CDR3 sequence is CASSLDGHSGNTIYF. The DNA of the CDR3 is TGTGCCAGCAGCTTAGATGGACACTCTGGAAACACCATATATTTT.

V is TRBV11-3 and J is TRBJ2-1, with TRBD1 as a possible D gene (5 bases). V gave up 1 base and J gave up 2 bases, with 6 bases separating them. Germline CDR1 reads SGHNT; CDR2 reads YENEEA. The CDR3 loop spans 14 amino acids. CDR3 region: CASSLVGPYNEQFF. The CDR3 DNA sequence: TGTGCCAGCAGCTTAGTGGGGCCCTACAATGAGCAGTTCTTC.

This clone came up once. In nucleotides, the CDR3 is TGTGCCAGCAGCTTGGACAGGACCCCTGGAAACACCATATATTTT. Translating it yields CASSLDRTPGNTIYF. The chain uses TRBV5-6 and TRBJ1-3; TRBD1 is a possible D gene (5 bases). The V end was cut by 0 bases, the J end by 2 bases, with 9 bases between. CDR1 and CDR2 (germline): SGHDT, YYEEEE. The length of the CDR3 is 15 residues.

The CDR3 loop reads CASSTAVNTEAFF. The CDR3, as DNA: TGTGCCAGCAGTACTGCCGTTAACACTGAAGCTTTCTTT. V and J are TRBV6-4 and TRBJ1-1; D gene unclear. The germline V gene has CDR1 MRHNA and CDR2 SNTAGT. CDR3 size: 13 residues. Trimming removed 5 bases at V and 2 bases at J, with 9 bases between.

The CDR3, as DNA: TGTGCCAGCTACGGAGGGGGGGACTACGAGCAGTACTTC. This gives the protein CASYGGGDYEQYF. The chain combines TRBV18 with TRBJ2-7, with D perhaps TRBD2 (7 bases). This CDR3 is built from 13 residues. V lost 7 bases and J 3 bases, leaving 13 bases between the germline ends. Germline CDR1 is KGHSH and CDR2 is LQKENI.

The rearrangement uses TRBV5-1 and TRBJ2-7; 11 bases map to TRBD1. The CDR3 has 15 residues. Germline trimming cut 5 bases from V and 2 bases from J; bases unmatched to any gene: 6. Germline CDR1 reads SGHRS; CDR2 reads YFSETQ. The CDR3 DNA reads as TGCGCCAGCAGACCGGGACAGGGGGGACCCTACGAGCAGTACTTC. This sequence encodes CASRPGQGGPYEQYF.

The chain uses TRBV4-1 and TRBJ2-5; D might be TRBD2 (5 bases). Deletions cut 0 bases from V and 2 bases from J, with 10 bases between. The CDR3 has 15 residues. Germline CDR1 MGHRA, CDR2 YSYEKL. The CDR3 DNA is TGCGCCAGCAGCCAAGATCCGGGGTCTCAAGAGACCCAGTACTTC. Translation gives CASSQDPGSQETQYF.

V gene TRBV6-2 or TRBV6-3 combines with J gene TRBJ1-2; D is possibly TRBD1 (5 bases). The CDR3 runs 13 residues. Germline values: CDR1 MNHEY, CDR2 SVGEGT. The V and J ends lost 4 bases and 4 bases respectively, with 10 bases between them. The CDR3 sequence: CASSSTASYGYTF. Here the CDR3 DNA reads TGTGCCAGCAGTTCGACAGCAAGCTATGGCTACACCTTC.

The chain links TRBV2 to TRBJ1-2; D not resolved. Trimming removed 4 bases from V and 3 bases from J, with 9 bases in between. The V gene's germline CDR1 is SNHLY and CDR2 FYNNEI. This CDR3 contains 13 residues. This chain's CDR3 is CASSAGVDYGYTF. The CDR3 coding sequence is TGTGCCAGCAGTGCCGGAGTGGACTATGGCTACACCTTC.

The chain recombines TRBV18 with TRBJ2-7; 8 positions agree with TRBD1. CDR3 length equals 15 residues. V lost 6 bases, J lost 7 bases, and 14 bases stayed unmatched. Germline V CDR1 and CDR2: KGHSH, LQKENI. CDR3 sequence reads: CASSTRTGWGEEQYF. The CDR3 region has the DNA TGTGCCAGCTCTACAAGGACAGGGTGGGGAGAGGAGCAGTACTTC.

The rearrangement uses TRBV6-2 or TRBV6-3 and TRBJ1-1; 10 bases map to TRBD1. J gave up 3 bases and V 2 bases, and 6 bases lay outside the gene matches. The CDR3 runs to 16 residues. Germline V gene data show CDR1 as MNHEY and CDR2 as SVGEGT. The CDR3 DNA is TGTGCCAGCAGTTACCAGAGGGACAGGGGCTACACTGAAGCTTTCTTT. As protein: CASSYQRDRGYTEAFF.

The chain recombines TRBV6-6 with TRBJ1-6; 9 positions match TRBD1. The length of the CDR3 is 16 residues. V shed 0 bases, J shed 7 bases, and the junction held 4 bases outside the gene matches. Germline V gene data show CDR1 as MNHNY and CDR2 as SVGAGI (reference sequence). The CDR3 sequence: CASSYSIGQGNSPLHF. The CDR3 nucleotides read TGTGCCAGCAGTTACTCCATAGGACAGGGGAATTCACCCCTCCACTTT.

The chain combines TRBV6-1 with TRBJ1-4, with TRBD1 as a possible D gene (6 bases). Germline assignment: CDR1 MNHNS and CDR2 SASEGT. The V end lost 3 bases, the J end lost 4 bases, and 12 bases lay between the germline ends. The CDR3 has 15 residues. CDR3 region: CASSDRQDINEKLFF. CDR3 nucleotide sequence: TGTGCCAGCAGTGATCGACAGGATATTAATGAAAAACTGTTTTTT.

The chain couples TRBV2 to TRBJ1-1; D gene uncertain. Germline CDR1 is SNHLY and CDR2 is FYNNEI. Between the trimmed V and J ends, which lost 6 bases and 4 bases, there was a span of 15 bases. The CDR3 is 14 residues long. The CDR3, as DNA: TGTGCCAGCAGCCTAGAGGGCATTCCCACTGAAGCTTTCTTT. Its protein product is CASSLEGIPTEAFF.

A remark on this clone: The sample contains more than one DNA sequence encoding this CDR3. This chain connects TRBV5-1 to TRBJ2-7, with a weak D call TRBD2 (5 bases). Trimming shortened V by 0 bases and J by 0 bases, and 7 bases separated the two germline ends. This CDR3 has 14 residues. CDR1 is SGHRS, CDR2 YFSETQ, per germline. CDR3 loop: CASSLVGSSYEQYF. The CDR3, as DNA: TGCGCCAGCAGCTTGGTTGGGAGCTCCTACGAGCAGTACTTC. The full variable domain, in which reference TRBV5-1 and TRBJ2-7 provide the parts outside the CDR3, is KAGVTQTPRYLIKTRGQQVTLSCSPISGHRSVSWYQQTPGQGLQFLFEYFSETQRNKGNFPGRFSGRQFSNSRSEMNVSTLELGDSALYLCASSLVGSSYEQYFGPGTRLTVT.